The T cell receptor beta chain described here comes from a study of T cells in localized non-small cell lung cancer. Study outcomes and limitations: Clonality of T cells reached its maximum in uninvolved adjacent lung, surpassing tumor. Longer overall survival associated with higher blood T cell density; shorter survival with higher adjacent-lung clonality.

Assay: immunoSEQ multiplex PCR; the TCRdb copy retains only in-frame clones and omits some. Of 35,000 or so clones listed, around 90% are singletons. For this clone: Its antigen is not identified. Other DNA sequences of this sample code for an identical CDR3.

The TCR sequence derives from a man aged 40-75 years with stage I lung adenocarcinoma. Source: peripheral blood, taken before any cancer treatment.

CDR3 sequence: CASSLTDTQYF. The CDR3 DNA sequence: TGTGCCAGCAGCTTAACTGATACGCAGTATTTT. The rearrangement uses TRBV7-9 and TRBJ2-3; D ambiguous. The V end lost 2 bases, the J end lost 6 bases, and 3 bases lay between the germline ends. Germline-derived CDR1 and CDR2 are SEHNR and FQNEAQ (reference sequence). The CDR3 spans 11 residues.